A selection of T cell receptor beta chains follows, all from one sample in a study of blood T cell repertoires in COVID-19. Produced via immunoSEQ multiplex PCR; TCRdb's table is partial and in-frame only. Of around 280,000 clones listed, around 88% were seen once; the top ten hold roughly 6.3%. The specimen sequenced was PBMCs or T cells enriched from blood (not recorded which). These TCRs come from a woman aged 40 to 49 who had recovered from COVID-19. The CDR3 runs from the conserved cysteine through the conserved F or W. A D gene is named only where the DNA matches it firmly. Where a row states a size, it is once, few, many or the class of an expanded clone; other rows omit it.

TRBV30	-	TRBJ1-4	TRBD1	TGTGCCTGGGCTACAGGGGCCTCTAATGAAAAACTGTTTTTT	CAWATGASNEKLFF
TRBV28	-	TRBJ1-2	TRBD1	TGTGCCAGCAGTTACCCGGGACAGGGGGCTTTTAACTATGGCTACACCTTC	CASSYPGQGAFNYGYTF
TRBV30	-	TRBJ2-7	TRBD1	TGTGGAACTCGGGGACAGGGGGACGAGCAGTACTTC	CGTRGQGDEQYF
TRBV4-3	-	TRBJ1-2	TRBD1	TGCGCCAGCAGCCAATCTCAGGGGGCGGATGGCTACACCTTC	CASSQSQGADGYTF
TRBV28	-	TRBJ1-5	-	TGTGCCAGCGTACGCGCCGGTCAGCCCCAGCATTTT	CASVRAGQPQHF
TRBV19	-	TRBJ2-1	-	TGTGCCAGTAGTACCGGACAGTCCTACAATGAGCAGTTCTTC	CASSTGQSYNEQFF
TRBV24-1	-	TRBJ2-3	TRBD2	TGTGCCACCCAAAAGCGGGATAGCACAGATACGCAGTATTTT	CATQKRDSTDTQYF
TRBV13	-	TRBJ1-1	-	TGTGCCAGCAGCTCGACCACGGGACTCGTGAACACTGAAGCTTTCTTT	CASSSTTGLVNTEAFF
TRBV7-2	once	TRBJ1-5	-	TGTGCCAGCAGCTTCAGGGCGAGCAATCAGCCCCAGCATTTT	CASSFRASNQPQHF
TRBV27	-	TRBJ1-2	-	TGTGCCAGCAGTTTGAGAGGATATGGCTACACCTTC	CASSLRGYGYTF
TRBV19	-	TRBJ2-3	TRBD2	TGTGCCAGTAATCAACCGGGGGGGACAGATACGCAGTATTTT	CASNQPGGTDTQYF
TRBV27	-	TRBJ2-7	TRBD2	TGTGCCAGCAGTTTATCGCCCGCTAGCGGGAGGGAGCAGTACTTC	CASSLSPASGREQYF
TRBV7-6	few	TRBJ2-1	-	TGTGCCAGCAGCGCGTCCGGGACACTAGGCTCCTACAATGAGCAGTTCTTC	CASSASGTLGSYNEQFF
TRBV7-2	-	TRBJ2-7	TRBD2	TGTGCCAGCAGCCCGACTAGCGGAGGCTACGAGCAGTACTTC	CASSPTSGGYEQYF
TRBV5-5	-	TRBJ1-1	-	TGTGCCAGCAGCTCTGAGGGCGTATTCTCGACTGAAGCTTTCTTT	CASSSEGVFSTEAFF
TRBV6-5	-	TRBJ1-1	-	TGTGCCAGCAGTCATGGGACTAGAGGCACTGAAGCTTTCTTT	CASSHGTRGTEAFF
TRBV5-4	-	TRBJ1-1	-	TGTGCCAGCAGCTCCACGGACAGAGGTTTAAACACTGAAGCTTTCTTT	CASSSTDRGLNTEAFF
TRBV11-2	-	TRBJ2-5	-	TGTGCCAGCAGCTACCAGCGGGAAGAGACCCAGTACTTC	CASSYQREETQYF
TRBV7-2	-	TRBJ2-1	TRBD1	TGTGCCAGCATCCCTGCCGGGACAGGGGTTAGGGATGAGCAGTTCTTC	CASIPAGTGVRDEQFF
TRBV4-3	-	TRBJ2-2	TRBD2	TGCGCCAGCAGCCAAGCCTATCGGACTAGCGGGGACACCGGGGAGCTGTTTTTT	CASSQAYRTSGDTGELFF
TRBV7-2	once	TRBJ2-1	TRBD1	TGTGCCAGCAGCTCCCCTCGGGACAGGGTGGGGAATGAGCAGTTCTTC	CASSSPRDRVGNEQFF
TRBV27	few	TRBJ1-1	TRBD1	TGTGCCAGCAGTCCAGGGGGCATCGAAGCTTTCTTT	CASSPGGIEAFF
TRBV5-1	once	TRBJ1-6	TRBD1	TGCGCCAGCAGCTTCGGAGACAGGGGAATGAGTTCACCCCTCCACTTT	CASSFGDRGMSSPLHF
TRBV20-1	-	TRBJ1-5	-	TGCAGTATCGGGAGCAATCAGCCCCAGCATTTT	CSIGSNQPQHF
TRBV11-1	-	TRBJ2-1	TRBD2	TGTGCCAGCAGCCCCGGGACTACCAACTCCTACAATGAGCAGTTCTTC	CASSPGTTNSYNEQFF
TRBV30	-	TRBJ2-1	TRBD2	TGTGCCTGGAGTGTACCTGTTTTGGGACTAGCGTTTGAGCAGTTCTTC	CAWSVPVLGLAFEQFF
TRBV7-2	-	TRBJ1-5	-	TGTGCCAGCAGCCTTGGAGGATTCAATCAGCCCCAGCATTTT	CASSLGGFNQPQHF
TRBV24-1	-	TRBJ2-1	-	TGTGCCACCAGTGTGACACCGGAAAGGGGCAATGAGCAGTTCTTC	CATSVTPERGNEQFF
TRBV9	-	TRBJ2-1	TRBD2	TGTGCCAGCAACCTAGCGGGAGGCCCTGTGTATGAGCAGTTCTTC	CASNLAGGPVYEQFF
TRBV2	-	TRBJ1-1	-	TGTGCCAGCGGCAGTAGAGGGGGGGGGAACACTGAAGCTTTCTTT	CASGSRGGGNTEAFF
TRBV4-1	once	TRBJ2-7	TRBD1	TGCGCCAGCAGCCAAGGGGGAGTAGGGACAGGGATCTACGAGCAGTACTTC	CASSQGGVGTGIYEQYF
TRBV7-6	once	TRBJ1-1	-	TGTGCCAGCAGCCCAATGGAAGGGGGTAGCGCTGAAGCTTTCTTT	CASSPMEGGSAEAFF
TRBV15	-	TRBJ2-3	-	TGTGCCACCAGCACCCGGCAGGCCCAGTATTTT	CATSTRQAQYF
TRBV7-2	-	TRBJ2-7	TRBD2	TGTGCCAGCAGCTTCTCCGGGACTACTGACTACGAGCAGTACTTC	CASSFSGTTDYEQYF
TRBV28	once	TRBJ1-1	TRBD1	TGTGCCAGCAGTTTCAGGGGGTCGGGGAACACTGAAGCTTTCTTT	CASSFRGSGNTEAFF
TRBV20-1	-	TRBJ1-2	-	TGCAGTGCTAGTTCAAACTATGGCTACACCTTC	CSASSNYGYTF
TRBV7-9	-	TRBJ1-4	-	TGTGCCAGCAGCTTAGCAGGGGAAGGTGAAAAACTGTTTTTT	CASSLAGEGEKLFF
TRBV18	-	TRBJ1-3	-	TGTGCCAGCTCACCGTCCAAGGGGTCCGCTGGAAACACCATATATTTT	CASSPSKGSAGNTIYF
TRBV28	-	TRBJ1-2	-	TGTGCCAGCAGTAGGAGGTGGAACTATGGCTACACCTTC	CASSRRWNYGYTF
TRBV5-1	-	TRBJ2-6	-	TGCGCCAGCAGCTTGGACGGGAATTCTGGGGCCAACGTCCTGACTTTC	CASSLDGNSGANVLTF
TRBV18	-	TRBJ2-1	TRBD2	TGTGCCAGCTCACCCCTACGAGCGGGAGGAGGCTCCTACAATGAGCAGTTCTTC	CASSPLRAGGGSYNEQFF
TRBV28	-	TRBJ2-7	-	TGTGCCAGCAGTTTATCGGCTAGAGTGAGCTACGAGCAGTACTTC	CASSLSARVSYEQYF
TRBV18	-	TRBJ1-2	TRBD1	TGTGCCAGCTCAACTGAGGGACAGGGGGTTGTTGGCTACACCTTC	CASSTEGQGVVGYTF
TRBV2	-	TRBJ2-5	-	TGTGCCAGCAGTGACAGGGCCAACCCAGAGACCCAGTACTTC	CASSDRANPETQYF
TRBV3-1/TRBV3-2	-	TRBJ2-5	-	TGTGCCAGCAGCTCCCGACAGCTCCAAGAGACCCAGTACTTC	CASSSRQLQETQYF
TRBV27	-	TRBJ2-5	TRBD1	TGTGCCAGCAGTTACCCGGACAGGGAAGAGACCCAGTACTTC	CASSYPDREETQYF
TRBV27	-	TRBJ2-3	TRBD2	TGTGCCAGCAGTTCTCCGGGACTAGTGGGAACAGATACGCAGTATTTT	CASSSPGLVGTDTQYF
TRBV28	-	TRBJ1-1	-	TGTGCCAGCAGTTGGTCGGGGGGCGAAGCTTTCTTT	CASSWSGGEAFF
TRBV3-1/TRBV3-2	-	TRBJ2-1	-	TGTGCCAGCAGCCAAGTTAGAGGGGAGCAGTTCTTC	CASSQVRGEQFF
TRBV3-1/TRBV3-2	-	TRBJ1-5	TRBD1	TGTGCCAGCAGCCACGACAGGGACGGCGGGGGCAATCAGCCCCAGCATTTT	CASSHDRDGGGNQPQHF
TRBV3-1/TRBV3-2	-	TRBJ1-4	-	TGTGCCAGCAGCCAAGCGGCTAATGAAAAACTGTTTTTT	CASSQAANEKLFF
TRBV2	-	TRBJ2-1	TRBD2	TGTGCCAGCAGGAGGGCTCTAGCGGGGCGGGAGCAGTTCTTC	CASRRALAGREQFF
TRBV5-8	-	TRBJ2-4	TRBD1	TGTGCCAGCAGCTCATACAGGGGAAACATTCAGTACTTC	CASSSYRGNIQYF
TRBV7-4	-	TRBJ1-4	-	TGTGCCAGCAGCTTAACTTCCGGGGAGTCTAATGAAAAACTGTTTTTT	CASSLTSGESNEKLFF
TRBV7-2	-	TRBJ2-1	TRBD2	TGTGCCAGCAGCTTAGCGGGACTAGCGGGAGTTAATGAGCAGTTCTTC	CASSLAGLAGVNEQFF
TRBV6-5	-	TRBJ1-5	-	TGTGCCAGCATGAGGGGGACTCAGCCCCAGCATTTT	CASMRGTQPQHF
TRBV18	-	TRBJ1-4	-	TGTGCCAGCTCACTCGCCGGGGGAGCTAATGAAAAACTGTTTTTT	CASSLAGGANEKLFF
TRBV5-4	once	TRBJ2-3	TRBD1	TGTGCCAGCAGCTTGTTGGGACAGGGGGCTGGGGATACGCAGTATTTT	CASSLLGQGAGDTQYF
TRBV28	-	TRBJ2-1	TRBD2	TGTGCCAGCAGTTCCGTAGCGGGATATAGGGCCGAGCAGTTCTTC	CASSSVAGYRAEQFF